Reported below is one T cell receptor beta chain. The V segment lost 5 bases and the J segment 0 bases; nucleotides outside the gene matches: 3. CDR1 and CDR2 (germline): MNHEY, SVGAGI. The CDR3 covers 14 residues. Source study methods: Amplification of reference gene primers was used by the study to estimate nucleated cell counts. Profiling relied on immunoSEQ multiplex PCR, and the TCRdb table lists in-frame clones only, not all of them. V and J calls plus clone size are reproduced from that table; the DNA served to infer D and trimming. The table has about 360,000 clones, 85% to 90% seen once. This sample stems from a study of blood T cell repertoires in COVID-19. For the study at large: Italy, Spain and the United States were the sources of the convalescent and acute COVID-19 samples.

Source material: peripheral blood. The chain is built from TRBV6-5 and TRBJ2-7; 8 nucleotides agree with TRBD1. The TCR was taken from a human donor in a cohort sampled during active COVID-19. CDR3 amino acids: CASSKGQDSYEQYF. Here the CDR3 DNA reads TGTGCCAGCAGTAAGGGACAGGACTCCTACGAGCAGTACTTC.